These T cell receptor beta chains were read from a single sample in a study of vaccination effects on CD4 cells after COVID-19. The antigens for these receptors are not known. This table comes from immunoSEQ multiplex PCR, and its TCRdb copy is limited to in-frame clones, with some not included. This sample has around 46,000 clones; around 70% occur once, and the top ten carry over 8.5%. Sample: CD4+ T cells from PBMCs cultured without peptide, taken after COVID-19 vaccination. The receptors were sampled from a human donor who received a COVID-19 vaccine. CDR3s include the opening cysteine and the closing phenylalanine or tryptophan. The D gene is left open where the match is weak. The size field is filled for only some rows; it gives once, few, many or a size class.

>TRBJ1-2|14|once|TRBV6-5|TRBD1
TGTGCCAGCAGTCGACAGGGCTCGGGGTATGGCTACACCTTC
CASSRQGSGYGYTF
>TRBJ1-5|14|few|TRBV5-1|NA
TGCGCCAGCAGCTTGGGACAGAGCAATCAGCCCCAGCATTTT
CASSLGQSNQPQHF
>TRBJ2-2|12|few|TRBV7-2|NA
TGTGCCAGCAGGGTTTCAGCCGGGGAGCTGTTTTTT
CASRVSAGELFF
>TRBJ2-7|13|NA|TRBV10-1|TRBD1
TGCGCCAGCAGTGAGAGGGGACAGGGCGAGCAGTACTTC
CASSERGQGEQYF
>TRBJ1-2|14|few|TRBV7-2|NA
TGTGCCAGCATTCCCGATGGCGGAGACTATGGCTACACCTTC
CASIPDGGDYGYTF
>TRBJ1-6|16|NA|TRBV27|TRBD1
TGTGCCAGCAGTTTGCGCGCCGGACAGGGTAATTCACCCCTCCACTTT
CASSLRAGQGNSPLHF
>TRBJ1-1|14|NA|TRBV7-8|TRBD1
TGTGCCAGCAGCTTCCGGGACAGGGGCACTGAAGCTTTCTTT
CASSFRDRGTEAFF
>TRBJ1-5|13|NA|TRBV5-8|NA
TGTGCCAGCAGCCCGGAGGGCAATCAGCCCCAGCATTTT
CASSPEGNQPQHF
>TRBJ1-6|14|NA|TRBV27|NA
TGTGCCAGCAGTTGGGTTGGGCGGCAATCACCCCTCCACTTT
CASSWVGRQSPLHF
>TRBJ2-7|12|NA|TRBV2|NA
TGTGCCAGCAGTCGGAGCTCCTACGAGCAGTACTTC
CASSRSSYEQYF
>TRBJ2-7|14|NA|TRBV2|TRBD1
TGTGCCAGATCGGGACAGGGGCGGGTGGACGAGCAGTACTTC
CARSGQGRVDEQYF
>TRBJ2-3|14|few|TRBV7-7|NA
TGTGCCAGCAGCCCGTCGGGACGCACAGATACGCAGTATTTT
CASSPSGRTDTQYF
>TRBJ1-2|11|NA|TRBV25-1|NA
TGTGCCAGCAGTAGCTGGTATGGCTACACCTTC
CASSSWYGYTF
>TRBJ1-1|16|NA|TRBV12-5|NA
TGTGCTAGTGGTTTGGTTTCCGGGGGCTTGAACACTGAAGCTTTCTTT
CASGLVSGGLNTEAFF
>TRBJ1-6|18|NA|TRBV30|NA
TGTGCCTGGAGTGTACCCGGGGGGAGATCCCCCTATAATTCACCCCTCCACTTT
CAWSVPGGRSPYNSPLHF
>TRBJ1-1|15|few|TRBV19|NA
TGTGCCAGTAGATATGGCCGGCAGTCGAACACTGAAGCTTTCTTT
CASRYGRQSNTEAFF
>TRBJ1-2|16|NA|TRBV3-1/TRBV3-2|NA
TGTGCCAGCAGCCAAGGGGTCCGAGGATCCCCCTATGGCTACACCTTC
CASSQGVRGSPYGYTF
>TRBJ1-1|15|NA|TRBV6-6|NA
TGTGCCAGCAGTTACTCGGGGGATAGGGGCACTGAAGCTTTCTTT
CASSYSGDRGTEAFF
>TRBJ2-2|18|few|TRBV9|NA
TGTGCCAGCAGCGTAGAATCTACAGGGAGGTTGGGCACCGGGGAGCTGTTTTTT
CASSVESTGRLGTGELFF
>TRBJ2-3|15|NA|TRBV20-1|TRBD2
TGCAGTGCTAGTCGGCTAGCGGGAGCCACAGATACGCAGTATTTT
CSASRLAGATDTQYF
>TRBJ2-2|17|NA|TRBV5-4|TRBD1
TGTGCCAGCAGCTTGGTTGGGACAGCGGTTAGGGCCGGGGAGCTGTTTTTT
CASSLVGTAVRAGELFF
>TRBJ1-1|13|NA|TRBV10-1|TRBD1
TGCGCCAGCAGCCTCCCGGGACAGGTTGAAGCTTTCTTT
CASSLPGQVEAFF
>TRBJ1-2|15|NA|TRBV6-5|NA
TGTGCCAGCCGTCTCCTAAGCGACAGCCTCTATGGCTACACCTTC
CASRLLSDSLYGYTF
>TRBJ2-7|15|NA|TRBV10-3|TRBD1
TGTGCCATCAGTGAGTCACAGGACAGGGGGCACGAGCAGTACTTC
CAISESQDRGHEQYF